Each of the 21 T cell receptor beta chains below was sequenced from the same sample in a study of a mutant IDH1 vaccine in newly diagnosed glioma. Sequenced by immunoSEQ multiplex PCR; TCRdb stores in-frame clones only, minus some. The sample consists of some 19,000 clones, approximately 85% of them appearing once. As for time point: baseline, week 1 (first vaccination visit). The treatment was: pre-vaccination baseline after standard-of-care therapy. The specimen was PBMCs, collected from a glioma patient treated with radiotherapy, temozolomide or both. The source is a man aged 40-49 years with glioma.

This chain links TRBV29-1 with TRBJ2-2; TRBD2 agrees at 15 bases. V was pared by 7 bases and J by 1 base, with 16 bases of the junction left unmatched. Looked up from germline, CDR1 is SQVTM and CDR2 is ANQGSEA. This CDR3 has 20 residues. The CDR3 sequence: CSAFERLGLAGGMNTGELFF. DNA of the CDR3: TGCAGCGCCTTCGAGAGGCTCGGACTAGCGGGAGGGATGAACACCGGGGAGCTGTTTTTT.

V gene TRBV9 combines with J gene TRBJ2-3; D may correspond to TRBD1 or TRBD2 (5 bases each). The germline CDR1 and CDR2 sequences are SGDLS and YYNGEE. CDR3 length: 19 residues. Trimming took off 3 bases at V and 2 bases at J, with 25 bases between the two ends. The CDR3 sequence is CASSAPSGRGSPFTDTQYF. The CDR3 DNA reads as TGTGCCAGCAGCGCGCCTTCAGGCCGGGGCAGCCCTTTCACAGATACGCAGTATTTT.

The CDR3 loop reads CASSPRVGYGYTF. The CDR3, as DNA: TGTGCCAGCAGCCCCAGGGTTGGCTATGGCTACACCTTC. The chain links TRBV14 to TRBJ1-2; maybe TRBD1 (5 bases). Per germline, CDR1 SGHDN and CDR2 FVKESK. CDR3 length: 13 amino acids. Trimming removed 4 bases from V and 4 bases from J, with 10 bases in between.

The chain links TRBV15 to TRBJ2-7; a possible D gene is TRBD2 (6 bases). V lost 0 bases and J 5 bases, leaving 14 bases between the germline ends. In germline, CDR1 is LNHNV, CDR2 YYDKDF (reference sequence). CDR3 size: 15 residues. The CDR3 nucleotides read TGTGCCACCAGCAGAGATGGTCGGGGGTTTGACGAGCAGTACGTC. It is translated as CATSRDGRGFDEQYV.

The chain carries TRBV19 and TRBJ1-5; D gene unclear. The ends were cut back, 9 bases at V and 4 bases at J, with 22 bases in the middle. This CDR3 is 16 amino acids long. Germline V gene sequence: CDR1 LNHDA, CDR2 SQIVND (reference sequence). The CDR3, as DNA: TGTGCCAGCCTGGCGCCCCGGGGTATGGGGAATCAGCCCCAGCATTTT. Its protein is CASLAPRGMGNQPQHF.

This chain joins TRBV4-2 and TRBJ2-7; tentatively, D is TRBD1 (5 bases). This CDR3 is 15 amino acids long. Germline V lookup: CDR1 LGHNA, CDR2 YNFKEQ. V lost 0 bases and J 1 base, leaving 10 bases between the germline ends. The CDR3 nucleotides are TGTGCCAGCAGCCAAGAGCCAGGGTCTTCCTACGAGCAGTACTTC. As protein: CASSQEPGSSYEQYF.

The chain recombines TRBV27 with TRBJ1-6; no firm D call. The CDR3 loop spans 15 amino acids. CDR1 MNHEY and CDR2 SMNVEV come from the germline V gene (reference sequence). Trimming cost V 5 bases and J 7 bases, with 15 bases left between them. CDR3 sequence (DNA): TGTGCCAGCAGTGCCACGAGGGTCGGGAATTCACCCCTCCACTTT. This translates into CASSATRVGNSPLHF.

This rearrangement joins TRBV7-8 to TRBJ1-2, with a weak D call TRBD1 (5 bases). V lost 5 bases to trimming and J lost 0 bases, with 19 bases between them. The CDR3 has 17 amino acids. Germline CDR1 reads SGHVS; CDR2 reads FQNEAQ. The CDR3 spells CASSPLAVTGSNYGYTF. The CDR3 DNA is TGTGCCAGCAGCCCATTGGCGGTCACAGGCTCTAACTATGGCTACACCTTC.

V usage is TRBV18 and J usage is TRBJ1-2; D might be TRBD1 (6 bases). Germline V gives CDR1 KGHSH, CDR2 LQKENI. The germline V and J ends were trimmed by 2 bases and 0 bases, with 19 bases remaining between them. The CDR3 is 18 amino acids. In nucleotides, the CDR3 is TGTGCCAGCTCACCAAGGATTTCAGAACAGGGCCCTAACTATGGCTACACCTTC. Its protein is CASSPRISEQGPNYGYTF.

V and J are TRBV14 and TRBJ1-2, with D unclear. The CDR3 length is 12 residues. Germline CDR1 and CDR2: SGHDN and FVKESK. Deletions cut 4 bases from V and 4 bases from J, with 7 bases between. This chain's CDR3 is CASSLTVYGYTF. The DNA for the CDR3 is TGTGCCAGCAGCCTTACAGTCTATGGCTACACCTTC. Full variable domain (missing parts from reference TRBV14 and TRBJ1-2): EAGVTQFPSHSVIEKGQTVTLRCDPISGHDNLYWYRRVMGKEIKFLLHFVKESKQDESGMPNNRFLAERTGGTYSTLKVQPAELEDSGVYFCASSLTVYGYTFGSGTRLTVV.

This clone was recorded only once. The rearrangement uses TRBV10-3 and TRBJ1-1; D may be TRBD1 (5 bases). This CDR3 has 14 residues. Germline CDR1 and CDR2: ENHRY and SYGVKD. Trimming shortened V by 3 bases and J by 1 base, and 9 bases separated the two germline ends. CDR3 DNA: TGTGCCATCAGTGATCATACAGGGAACACTGAAGCTTTCTTT. Residues: CAISDHTGNTEAFF.

The chain recombines TRBV5-6 with TRBJ2-7; 9 bases match TRBD1. The V gene end was trimmed by 4 bases and the J gene end by 0 bases; junction bases not matched to a gene: 5. Germline-derived CDR1 and CDR2 are SGHDT and YYEEEE. This CDR3 region has 15 residues. CDR3 nucleotide sequence: TGTGCCAGCAGCCCTGACAGGGGGATCTCCTACGAGCAGTACGTC. Translated: CASSPDRGISYEQYV.

The chain links TRBV7-9 to TRBJ2-7; TRBD1 might be the D (6 bases). The CDR3 has 14 amino acids. CDR1 and CDR2 from the germline V gene are SEHNR and FQNEAQ (reference sequence). Trimming shortened V by 4 bases and J by 4 bases, and 14 bases separated the two germline ends. The CDR3: CASSSSQGYYEQYV. The CDR3, as DNA: TGTGCCAGCAGCTCATCTCAGGGGTATTACGAGCAGTACGTC.

The chain has TRBV14 and TRBJ2-1; 7 nucleotides line up with TRBD2. The CDR3 has 14 amino acids. Germline-derived CDR1 and CDR2 are SGHDN and FVKESK. V shed 3 bases and J 8 bases; nucleotides not matched to a gene: 7. The DNA for the CDR3 is TGTGCCAGCAGCCAGGGAGGGGTCGGCTATGAGCAGTTCTTC. It translates to CASSQGGVGYEQFF. Using reference TRBV14 and TRBJ2-1 for the parts outside the CDR3, the full variable domain is EAGVTQFPSHSVIEKGQTVTLRCDPISGHDNLYWYRRVMGKEIKFLLHFVKESKQDESGMPNNRFLAERTGGTYSTLKVQPAELEDSGVYFCASSQGGVGYEQFFGPGTRLTVL.

CDR3 sequence (DNA): TGTGCCAGCAGCTCGGGACGGAGCTACGAGCAGTACTTC. Translating gives CASSSGRSYEQYF. V is TRBV5-6 and J is TRBJ2-7; D tentatively reads TRBD1 or TRBD2 (5 bases each). CDR3 length: 13 amino acids. Trimming pared 3 bases from V and 3 bases from J, leaving 10 bases between. The germline V gene has CDR1 SGHDT and CDR2 YYEEEE. The whole variable domain, remainder taken from reference TRBV5-6 and TRBJ2-7, is DAGVTQSPTHLIKTRGQQVTLRCSPKSGHDTVSWYQQALGQGPQFIFQYYEEEERQRGNFPDRFSGHQFPNYSSELNVNALLLGDSALYLCASSSGRSYEQYFGPGTRLTVT.

The chain couples TRBV5-1 to TRBJ1-6, with no clear D. There are 16 residues in the CDR3. Deletions cut 0 bases from V and 5 bases from J, with 12 bases between. Germline V lookup: CDR1 SGHRS, CDR2 YFSETQ. CDR3 sequence: CASSLEAAFDNSPLHF. In DNA form, the CDR3 reads TGCGCCAGCAGCTTGGAGGCAGCCTTCGATAATTCACCCCTCCACTTT.

The V call is TRBV14, the J call TRBJ2-3; D perhaps matches TRBD2 (7 bases). Trimming took off 7 bases at V and 6 bases at J, with 17 bases between the two ends. Germline lookup yields CDR1 SGHDN and CDR2 FVKESK. The CDR3 has 14 amino acids. CDR3 residues: CASTLGGGADTQYF. CDR3 DNA: TGTGCCAGCACCCTGGGAGGGGGGGCCGATACGCAGTATTTT.

The genes are TRBV11-2 and TRBJ2-6; D not resolved. The CDR3 consists of 13 residues. Trimming left V 0 bases short and J 12 bases short, with 9 bases between. The germline V gene encodes CDR1 SGHAT and CDR2 FQNNGV. CDR3 amino acids: CASSLDRESVLTF. As DNA, the CDR3 is TGTGCCAGCAGCTTAGATCGTGAAAGCGTCCTGACTTTC.

The V call is TRBV20-1, the J call TRBJ1-1; D not certain. This CDR3 region has 9 residues. Germline V gene lookup returns CDR1 DFQATT and CDR2 SNEGSKA (reference sequence). The CDR3 spells CKADTEAFF. The CDR3 DNA follows: TGCAAGGCGGACACTGAAGCTTTCTTT.

The J gene is TRBJ1-3, the V gene TRBV5-1; TRBD1 might be the D (6 bases). The V end lost 3 bases, the J end lost 0 bases, and 7 bases lay between the germline ends. Germline values: CDR1 SGHRS, CDR2 YFSETQ. CDR3 length: 14 amino acids. Here the CDR3 DNA reads TGCGCCAGCAGCTCAGGGGACTCTGGAAACACCATATATTTT. Amino acids: CASSSGDSGNTIYF.

This sequence joins TRBV5-1 and TRBJ1-1; D gene uncertain. The CDR3 contains 12 residues. V gave up 0 bases and J gave up 3 bases, with 3 bases separating them. In germline, CDR1 is SGHRS, CDR2 YFSETQ. The CDR3 spells CASSLGDTEAFF. In nucleotides, the CDR3 is TGCGCCAGCAGCTTGGGGGACACTGAAGCTTTCTTT.